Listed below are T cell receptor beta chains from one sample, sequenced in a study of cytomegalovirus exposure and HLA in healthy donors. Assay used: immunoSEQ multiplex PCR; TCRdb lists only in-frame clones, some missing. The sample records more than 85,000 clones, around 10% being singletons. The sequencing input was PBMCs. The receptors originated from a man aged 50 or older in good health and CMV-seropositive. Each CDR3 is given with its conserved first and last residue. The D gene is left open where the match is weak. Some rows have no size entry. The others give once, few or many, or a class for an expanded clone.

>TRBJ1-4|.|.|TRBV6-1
CASSYKGTSYEKLFF
TGTGCCAGCAGCTACAAAGGGACTTCTTATGAAAAACTGTTTTTT
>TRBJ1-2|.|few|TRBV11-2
CASSPQGFYGYTF
TGTGCCAGCAGCCCACAGGGATTCTATGGCTACACCTTC
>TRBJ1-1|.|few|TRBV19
CASSRTETNTEAFF
TGTGCCAGTAGTCGGACAGAGACGAACACTGAAGCTTTCTTT
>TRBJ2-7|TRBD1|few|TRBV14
CASSQTTGVSYEQYF
TGTGCCAGCAGCCAAACTACAGGGGTGTCCTACGAGCAGTACTTC
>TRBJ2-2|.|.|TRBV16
CASGTFRGGTGELFF
TGTGCCAGCGGAACATTTAGAGGGGGCACCGGGGAGCTGTTTTTT
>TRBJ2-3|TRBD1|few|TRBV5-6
CASSLGLTGETDTQYF
TGTGCCAGCAGCTTGGGCCTGACAGGGGAGACAGATACGCAGTATTTT
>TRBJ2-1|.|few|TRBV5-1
CASSLAGKGSDEQFF
TGCGCCAGCAGCTTGGCCGGTAAGGGGTCCGATGAGCAGTTCTTC
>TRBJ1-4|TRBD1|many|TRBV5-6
CASSLGTGKGEKLFF
TGTGCCAGCAGCTTGGGGACAGGGAAAGGGGAAAAACTGTTTTTT
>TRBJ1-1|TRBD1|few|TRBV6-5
CASSYSTGSTEAFF
TGTGCCAGCAGTTACTCGACAGGGTCCACTGAAGCTTTCTTT
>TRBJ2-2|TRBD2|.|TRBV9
CASSVLAGASGELFF
TGTGCCAGCAGCGTATTAGCGGGAGCGTCCGGGGAGCTGTTTTTT
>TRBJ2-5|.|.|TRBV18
CASSPRRDLSGETQYF
TGTGCCAGCTCACCCCGTCGTGACTTATCAGGGGAGACCCAGTACTTC
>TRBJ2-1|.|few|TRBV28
CASSSEYNEQFF
TGTGCCAGCAGTTCCGAGTACAATGAGCAGTTCTTC
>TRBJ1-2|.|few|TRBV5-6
CASSFNDWYGYTF
TGTGCCAGCAGCTTTAACGACTGGTATGGCTACACCTTC
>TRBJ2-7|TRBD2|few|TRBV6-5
CASSSLGREQYF
TGTGCCAGCAGTTCCCTCGGGAGGGAGCAGTACTTC
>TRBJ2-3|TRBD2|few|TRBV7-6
CASSLVLAGGPTDTQYF
TGTGCCAGCAGCTTAGTACTCGCGGGAGGGCCCACAGATACGCAGTATTTT
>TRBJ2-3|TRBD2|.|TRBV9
CASSAGTSAGGTQYF
TGTGCCAGCAGCGCAGGGACTAGCGCGGGCGGTACGCAGTATTTT
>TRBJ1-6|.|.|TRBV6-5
CASSYGGTAPLHF
TGTGCCAGCAGTTACGGGGGGACGGCACCCCTCCACTTT
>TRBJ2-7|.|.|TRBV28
CASSLGGRGSEQYF
TGTGCCAGCAGTTTAGGTGGGAGGGGGTCCGAGCAGTACTTC
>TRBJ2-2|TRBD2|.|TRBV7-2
CASSLVGGIVGELFF
TGTGCCAGCAGCTTAGTCGGGGGGATCGTCGGGGAGCTGTTTTTT
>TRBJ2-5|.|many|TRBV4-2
CASSQVGGEETQYF
TGTGCCAGCAGCCAAGTAGGAGGGGAGGAGACCCAGTACTTC
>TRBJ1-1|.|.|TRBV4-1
CASSPSGVDTEAFF
TGCGCCAGCAGCCCCTCAGGGGTAGACACTGAAGCTTTCTTT
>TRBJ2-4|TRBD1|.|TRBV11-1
CASSLYAGGTSIIQYF
TGTGCCAGCAGCTTATATGCAGGGGGCACCTCAATCATTCAGTACTTC
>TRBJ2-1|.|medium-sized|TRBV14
CASSQVRDSLYNEQFF
TGTGCCAGCAGCCAAGTTCGTGACAGTCTCTACAATGAGCAGTTCTTC
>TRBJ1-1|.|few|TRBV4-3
CASSHTGGKVEAFF
TGCGCCAGCAGCCACACCGGAGGAAAGGTCGAAGCTTTCTTT